This T cell receptor beta chain was identified in a study of T cells in Graves' hyperthyroidism and ophthalmopathy. Overall study results and limits: Most thyroid clonotypes with frequency above 0.001 were detected in blood.

RNA transcripts yielded amplified TCR beta CDR3 regions. HTBI primers drove first-round RT-PCR of the TCR CDR3. MiXCR was run by TCRdb on the multiplex PCR reads, yielding one entry per CDR3 protein. In the table there are 200,000 to 300,000 distinct CDR3 sequences, approximately 16% of which are singletons. The CDR3 spans 14 residues. Germline V gives CDR1 GTSNPN, CDR2 SVGIG (reference sequence). The trim removed 3 bases at V and 8 bases at J, leaving 6 bases unmatched. This clonotype showed up many times. The antigen remains undetermined. This rearrangement joins TRBV30 to TRBJ2-2; TRBD2 aligns across 10 bases. The sequence derives from a woman under 30 with Graves' ophthalmopathy. Sample: blood. The CDR3 spells CAWRKRGGTGELFF. The CDR3 DNA is TGTGCCTGGAGGAAGCGGGGGGGAACGGGGGAGCTGTTTTTT.